These T cell receptor beta chains were read from a single sample in a study of cytomegalovirus exposure and HLA in healthy donors. Sequencing was performed with immunoSEQ multiplex PCR; in TCRdb, only in-frame clones are kept and a portion is missing. Recorded here are about 160,000 clones; the top ten clones represent over 1%. Specimen: PBMCs. The receptors derive from a woman between 55 and 75 years old in good health and CMV-seronegative. Both conserved end residues are part of each CDR3. The D gene is left open where the match is weak.

cdr3_nt | cdr3_aa | d_call | j_call | v_call
TGCGCCAGCAGCCTTGTGAAGGGGACAGGGGATAATTCACCCCTCCACTTT | CASSLVKGTGDNSPLHF | TRBD1 | TRBJ1-6 | TRBV4-1
TGTGCCAGCAGCCAAGTATCCGCACAGGGAGAGCAGCCCCAGCATTTT | CASSQVSAQGEQPQHF | . | TRBJ1-5 | TRBV4-2
TGTGCCAGCAGCTTAGGGAGGGGACAGGATGCCGGCTCTGAAGCTTTCTTT | CASSLGRGQDAGSEAFF | TRBD1 | TRBJ1-1 | TRBV7-8
TGTGCCAGCTCACCGACGATGCCCCAGGGTGGGAATGAGCAGTTCTTC | CASSPTMPQGGNEQFF | . | TRBJ2-1 | TRBV18
TGCAGCCCCCCCGGCCAGGGCAAATGCAATCAGCCCCAGCATTTT | CSPPGQGKCNQPQHF | . | TRBJ1-5 | TRBV29-1
TGTGCCACCAGCAGAGATAGGGCCGGGAGTGGCGAGCAGTACTTC | CATSRDRAGSGEQYF | . | TRBJ2-7 | TRBV15
TGTGCCAGCAGTGAACAGGGGGCTAGTGGAAACACCATATATTTT | CASSEQGASGNTIYF | TRBD1 | TRBJ1-3 | TRBV7-6
TGTGCCAGCACCTCGGAGCCTTACGAGCAGTACTTC | CASTSEPYEQYF | . | TRBJ2-7 | TRBV2
TGTGCCATCAGTGGTTCACGGGTTCCTGGACTCACCTTC | CAISGSRVPGLTF | . | TRBJ1-2 | TRBV10-3
TGCAGCGTGCGGGACAGGGGTTCCTACGAGCAGTACTTC | CSVRDRGSYEQYF | TRBD1 | TRBJ2-7 | TRBV29-1
TGCAGCGTTTCCCCGGACAGTTACAATGAGCAGTTCTTC | CSVSPDSYNEQFF | . | TRBJ2-1 | TRBV29-1
TGCGCCAGCAGCTTACGACTAGCGGTTTACACAGATACGCAGTATTTT | CASSLRLAVYTDTQYF | TRBD2 | TRBJ2-3 | TRBV5-1
TGTGCCTGGAGTGGGGGAGGCAATCAGCCCCAGCATTTT | CAWSGGGNQPQHF | . | TRBJ1-5 | TRBV30
TGTGCCAGCAGCTATTCGGGACAGGCCTACGAGCAGTACTTC | CASSYSGQAYEQYF | TRBD1 | TRBJ2-7 | TRBV13
TGTGCCAGCAGTTCCCCGACTAGCGGGAACCAAGAGACCCAGTACTTC | CASSSPTSGNQETQYF | TRBD2 | TRBJ2-5 | TRBV27